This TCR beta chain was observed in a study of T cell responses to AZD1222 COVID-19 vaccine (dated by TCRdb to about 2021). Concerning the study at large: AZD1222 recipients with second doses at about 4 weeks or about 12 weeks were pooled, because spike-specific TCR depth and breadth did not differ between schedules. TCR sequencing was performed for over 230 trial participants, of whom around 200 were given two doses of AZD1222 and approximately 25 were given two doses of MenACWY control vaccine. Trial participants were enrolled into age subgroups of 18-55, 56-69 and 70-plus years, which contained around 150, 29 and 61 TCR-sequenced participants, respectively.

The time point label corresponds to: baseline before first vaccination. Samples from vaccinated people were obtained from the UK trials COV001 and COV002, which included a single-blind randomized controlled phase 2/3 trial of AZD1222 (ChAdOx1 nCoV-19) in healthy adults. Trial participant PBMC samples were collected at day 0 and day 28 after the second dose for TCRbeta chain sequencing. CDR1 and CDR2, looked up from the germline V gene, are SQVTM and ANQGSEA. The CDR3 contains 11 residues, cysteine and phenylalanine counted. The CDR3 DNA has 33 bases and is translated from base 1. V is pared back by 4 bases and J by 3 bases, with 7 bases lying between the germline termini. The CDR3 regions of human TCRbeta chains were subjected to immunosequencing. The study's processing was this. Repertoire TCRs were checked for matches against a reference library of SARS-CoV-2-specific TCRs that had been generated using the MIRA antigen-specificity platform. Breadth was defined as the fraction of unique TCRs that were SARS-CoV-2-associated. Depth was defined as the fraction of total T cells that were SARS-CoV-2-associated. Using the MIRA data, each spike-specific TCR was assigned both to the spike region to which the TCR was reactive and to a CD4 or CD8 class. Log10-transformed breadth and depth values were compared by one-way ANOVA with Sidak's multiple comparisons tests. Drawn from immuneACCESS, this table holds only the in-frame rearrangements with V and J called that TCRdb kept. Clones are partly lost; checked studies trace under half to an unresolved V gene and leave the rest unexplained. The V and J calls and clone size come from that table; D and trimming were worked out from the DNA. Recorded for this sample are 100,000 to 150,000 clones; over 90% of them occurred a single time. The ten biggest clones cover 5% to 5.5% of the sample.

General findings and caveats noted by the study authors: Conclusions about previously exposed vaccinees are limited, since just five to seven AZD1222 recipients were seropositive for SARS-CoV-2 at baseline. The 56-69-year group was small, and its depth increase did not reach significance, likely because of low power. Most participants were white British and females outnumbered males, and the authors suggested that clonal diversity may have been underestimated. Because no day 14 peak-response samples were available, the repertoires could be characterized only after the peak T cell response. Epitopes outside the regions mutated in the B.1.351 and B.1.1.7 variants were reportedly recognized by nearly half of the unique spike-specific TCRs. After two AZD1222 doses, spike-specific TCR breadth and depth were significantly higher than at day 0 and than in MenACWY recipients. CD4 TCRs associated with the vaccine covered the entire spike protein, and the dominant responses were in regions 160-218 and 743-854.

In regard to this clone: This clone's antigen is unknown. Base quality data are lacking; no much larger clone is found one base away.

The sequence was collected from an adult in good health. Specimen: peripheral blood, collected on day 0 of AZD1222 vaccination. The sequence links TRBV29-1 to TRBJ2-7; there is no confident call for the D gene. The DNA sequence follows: TGCAGCGTTGTGACGGACTACGAGCAGTACTTC. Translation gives CSVVTDYEQYF.